The sample holds many counts of the clone carrying this T cell receptor (beta chain). Its target is unknown. Unique molecular identifiers were incorporated during preparation of the TCRbeta library. TCRdb called the PCR reads again in MiXCR, with one record for every CDR3 protein. The sample records 350,000 to 500,000 distinct CDR3 sequences, 43% being singletons. This sample is part of a study of T-cell reconstitution after alpha-beta-depleted transplantation in children. Whole-study results and caveats: The study traced high day-60 TCRbeta diversity in some patients to surviving recipient T cells and thymic progenitors. When one year had passed after transplant, most T-cell counts and diversity came from newly produced T cells. There were reportedly several hundred expanded graft clones from which alpha-beta T cells came about two months after transplant.

The germline gives CDR1 SSHAT, CDR2 FNYEAQ (reference sequence). CDR3 size: 13 residues. The V and J ends lost 5 bases and 0 bases respectively, with 6 bases between them. This sequence originates from a girl aged 2 to 10 with aplastic anemia, due to receive a stem cell transplant. The sequences come from PBMCs, collected before TCRalphabeta/CD19-depleted stem cell transplant. The V gene is TRBV7-7, the J gene TRBJ2-3; D gene unclear. DNA for the CDR3: TGTGCCAGCAGCCAAGGTAGCACAGATACGCAGTATTTT. Protein sequence: CASSQGSTDTQYF.